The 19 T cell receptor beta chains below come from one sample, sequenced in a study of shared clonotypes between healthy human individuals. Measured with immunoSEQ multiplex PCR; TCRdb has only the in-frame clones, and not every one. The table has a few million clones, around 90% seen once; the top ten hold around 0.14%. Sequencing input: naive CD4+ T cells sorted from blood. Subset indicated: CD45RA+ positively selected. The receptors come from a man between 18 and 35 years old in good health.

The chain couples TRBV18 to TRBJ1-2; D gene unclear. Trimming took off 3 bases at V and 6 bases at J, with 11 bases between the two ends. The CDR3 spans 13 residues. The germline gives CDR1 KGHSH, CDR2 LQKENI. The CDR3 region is CASSPGQTHGYTF. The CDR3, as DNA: TGTGCCAGCTCACCTGGGCAGACCCATGGCTACACCTTC.

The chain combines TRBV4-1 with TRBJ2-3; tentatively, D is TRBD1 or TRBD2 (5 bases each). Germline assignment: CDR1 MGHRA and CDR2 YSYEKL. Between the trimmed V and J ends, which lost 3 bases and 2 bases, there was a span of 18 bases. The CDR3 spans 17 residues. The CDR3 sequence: CASSHPLRDEPTDTQYF. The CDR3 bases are TGCGCCAGCAGCCATCCCCTCCGGGACGAGCCCACAGATACGCAGTATTTT.

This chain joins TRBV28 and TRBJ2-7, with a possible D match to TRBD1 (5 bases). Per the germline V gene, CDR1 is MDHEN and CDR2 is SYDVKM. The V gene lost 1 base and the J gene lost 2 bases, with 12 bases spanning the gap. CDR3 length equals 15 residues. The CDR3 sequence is CASSLSGNIAYEQYF. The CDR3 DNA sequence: TGTGCCAGCAGTTTATCAGGGAACATCGCCTACGAGCAGTACTTC.

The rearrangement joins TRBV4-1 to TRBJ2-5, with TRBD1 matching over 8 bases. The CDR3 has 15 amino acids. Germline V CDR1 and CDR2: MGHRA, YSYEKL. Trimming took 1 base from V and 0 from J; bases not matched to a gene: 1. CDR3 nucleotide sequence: TGCGCCAGCAGCCAAGGGACAGGGAACCAAGAGACCCAGTACTTC. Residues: CASSQGTGNQETQYF.

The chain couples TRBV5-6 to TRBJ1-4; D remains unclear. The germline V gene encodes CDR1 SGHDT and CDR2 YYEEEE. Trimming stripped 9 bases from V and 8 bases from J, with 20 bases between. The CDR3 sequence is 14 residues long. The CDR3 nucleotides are TGTGCCACTCCGAATCGGACGAGGGAGGAAAAACTGTTTTTT. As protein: CATPNRTREEKLFF.

This chain's CDR3 is CASSRLAVGSYEQYF. CDR3 DNA: TGTGCCAGCAGTCGACTAGCGGTGGGATCCTACGAGCAGTACTTC. This chain links TRBV2 with TRBJ2-7; 9 bases map to TRBD2. This CDR3 spans 15 amino acids. The ends lost 5 bases at V and 1 base at J; junction bases unmatched: 6. Germline CDR1 reads SNHLY; CDR2 reads FYNNEI.

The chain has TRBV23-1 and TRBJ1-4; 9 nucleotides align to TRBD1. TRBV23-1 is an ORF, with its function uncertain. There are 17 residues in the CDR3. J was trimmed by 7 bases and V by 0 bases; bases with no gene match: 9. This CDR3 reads CASSQSACRDRAEKLFF. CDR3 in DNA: TGCGCCAGCAGTCAATCGGCCTGTCGGGACAGGGCTGAAAAACTGTTTTTT.

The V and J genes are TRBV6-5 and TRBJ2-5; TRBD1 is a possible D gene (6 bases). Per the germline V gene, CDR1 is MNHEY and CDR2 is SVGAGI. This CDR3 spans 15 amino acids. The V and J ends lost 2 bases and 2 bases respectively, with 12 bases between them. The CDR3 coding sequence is TGTGCCAGCAGTTACGTCGTAGGGGGACAAGAGACCCAGTACTTC. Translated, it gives CASSYVVGGQETQYF.

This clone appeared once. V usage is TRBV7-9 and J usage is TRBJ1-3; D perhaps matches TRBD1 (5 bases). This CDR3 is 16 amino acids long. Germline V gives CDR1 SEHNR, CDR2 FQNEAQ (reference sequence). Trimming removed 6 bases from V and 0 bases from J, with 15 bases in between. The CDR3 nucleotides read TGTGCCAGCAGGGGATTGGGGCCTGTCTCTGGAAACACCATATATTTT. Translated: CASRGLGPVSGNTIYF.

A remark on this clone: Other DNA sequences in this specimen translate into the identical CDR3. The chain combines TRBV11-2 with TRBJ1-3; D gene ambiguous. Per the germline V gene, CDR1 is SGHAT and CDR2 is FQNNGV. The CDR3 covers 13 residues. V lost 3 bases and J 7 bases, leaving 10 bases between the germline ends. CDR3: CASSLAGGNTIYF. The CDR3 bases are TGTGCCAGCAGCTTGGCCGGCGGGAACACCATATATTTT.

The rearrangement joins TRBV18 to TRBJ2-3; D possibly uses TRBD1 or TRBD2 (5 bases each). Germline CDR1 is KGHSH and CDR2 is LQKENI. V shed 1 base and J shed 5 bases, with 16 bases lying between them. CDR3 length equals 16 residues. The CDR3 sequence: CASSPLGAGKGDTQYF. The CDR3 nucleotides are TGTGCCAGCTCACCACTCGGGGCAGGGAAGGGAGATACGCAGTATTTT.

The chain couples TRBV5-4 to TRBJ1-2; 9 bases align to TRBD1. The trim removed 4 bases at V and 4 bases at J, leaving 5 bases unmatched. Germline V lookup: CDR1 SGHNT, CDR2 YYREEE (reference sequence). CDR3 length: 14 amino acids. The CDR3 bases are TGTGCCAGCAGCCCGGCGGGACAGGGCTATGGCTACACCTTC. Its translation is CASSPAGQGYGYTF.

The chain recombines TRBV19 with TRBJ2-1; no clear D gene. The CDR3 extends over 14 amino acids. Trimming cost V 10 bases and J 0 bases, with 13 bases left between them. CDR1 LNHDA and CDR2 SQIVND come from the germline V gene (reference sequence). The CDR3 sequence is CATKPMSSYNEQFF. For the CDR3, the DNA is TGTGCCACCAAACCCATGAGCTCCTACAATGAGCAGTTCTTC.

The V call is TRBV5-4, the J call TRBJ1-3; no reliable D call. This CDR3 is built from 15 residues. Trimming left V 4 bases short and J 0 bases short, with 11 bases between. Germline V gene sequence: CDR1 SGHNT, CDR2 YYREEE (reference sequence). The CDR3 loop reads CASSPDAASGNTIYF. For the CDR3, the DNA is TGTGCCAGCAGCCCGGATGCAGCCTCTGGAAACACCATATATTTT. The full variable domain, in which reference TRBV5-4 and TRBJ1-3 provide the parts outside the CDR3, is ETGVTQSPTHLIKTRGQQVTLRCSSQSGHNTVSWYQQALGQGPQFIFQYYREEENGRGNFPPRFSGLQFPNYSSELNVNALELDDSALYLCASSPDAASGNTIYFGEGSWLTVV.

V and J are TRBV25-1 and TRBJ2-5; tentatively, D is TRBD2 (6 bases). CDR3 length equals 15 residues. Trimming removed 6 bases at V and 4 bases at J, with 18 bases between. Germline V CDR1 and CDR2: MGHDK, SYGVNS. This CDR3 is CASSLGLTGGETQYF. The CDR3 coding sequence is TGTGCCAGCAGCCTGGGACTTACTGGAGGAGAGACCCAGTACTTC.

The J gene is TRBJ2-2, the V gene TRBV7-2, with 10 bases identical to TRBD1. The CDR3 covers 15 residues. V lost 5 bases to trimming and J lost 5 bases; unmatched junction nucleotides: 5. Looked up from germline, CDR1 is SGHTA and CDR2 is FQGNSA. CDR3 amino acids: CASSLRTGGTGELFF. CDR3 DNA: TGTGCCAGCAGCCTACGGACAGGGGGGACCGGGGAGCTGTTTTTT.

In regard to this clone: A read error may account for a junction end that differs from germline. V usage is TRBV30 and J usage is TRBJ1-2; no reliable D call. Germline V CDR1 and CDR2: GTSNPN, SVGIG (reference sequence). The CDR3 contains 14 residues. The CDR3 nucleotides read TGTGCCTGGAGTGTGGACCCGAGGAGGACGCATGACACTTTC. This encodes CAWSVDPRRTHDTF.

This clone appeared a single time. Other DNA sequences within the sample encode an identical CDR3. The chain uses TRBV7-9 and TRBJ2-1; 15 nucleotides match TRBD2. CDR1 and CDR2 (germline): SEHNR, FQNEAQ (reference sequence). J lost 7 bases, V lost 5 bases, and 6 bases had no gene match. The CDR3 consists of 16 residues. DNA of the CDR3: TGTGCCAGCAGCCCGGGACTAGCGGGAGGTCGGAATGAGCAGTTCTTC. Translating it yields CASSPGLAGGRNEQFF.

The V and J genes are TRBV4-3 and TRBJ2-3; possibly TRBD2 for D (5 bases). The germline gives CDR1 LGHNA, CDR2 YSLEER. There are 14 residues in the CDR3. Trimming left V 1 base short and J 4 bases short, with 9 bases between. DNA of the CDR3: TGCGCCAGCAGCCAAGCCGACGGGGCAGATACGCAGTATTTT. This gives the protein CASSQADGADTQYF.